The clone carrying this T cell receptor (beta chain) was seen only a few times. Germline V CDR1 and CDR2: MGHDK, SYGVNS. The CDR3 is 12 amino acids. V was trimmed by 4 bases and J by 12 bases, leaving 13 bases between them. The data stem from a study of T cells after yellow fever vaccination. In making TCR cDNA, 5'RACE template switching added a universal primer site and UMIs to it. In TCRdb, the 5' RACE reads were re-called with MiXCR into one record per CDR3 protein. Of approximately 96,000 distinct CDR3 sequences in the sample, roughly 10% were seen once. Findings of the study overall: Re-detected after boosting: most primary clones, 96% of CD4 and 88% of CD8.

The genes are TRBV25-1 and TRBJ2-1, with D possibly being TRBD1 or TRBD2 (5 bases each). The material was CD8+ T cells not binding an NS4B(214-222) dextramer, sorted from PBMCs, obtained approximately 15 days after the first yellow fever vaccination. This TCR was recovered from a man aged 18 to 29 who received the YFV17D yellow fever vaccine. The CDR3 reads CASSVSLGRQFF. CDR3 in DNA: TGTGCCAGCAGTGTTTCGCTGGGACGGCAGTTCTTC.